Listed below are T cell receptor beta chains from one sample, sequenced in a study of blood T cells in healthy people across ages. TCRdb reprocessed the 5' RACE reads via MiXCR and lists one record per CDR3 protein. The sample yields approximately 730,000 distinct CDR3 sequences, approximately 55% seen once. Sequences were obtained from blood. The receptors here all came from a man aged 80 or over in good health. CDR3s include the opening cysteine and the closing phenylalanine or tryptophan. The D gene is left open where the match is weak. Part of the rows lack a size; the others show once, few, many or a class for expanded clones.

CDR3aa: CASRSTAYEQYF; CDR3nt: TGTGCCAGCAGATCCACAGCCTACGAGCAGTACTTC; j_gene: TRBJ2-7; d_gene: .; abundance: .; v_gene: TRBV12-3/TRBV12-4
CDR3aa: CASRSTLAGTTGELFF; CDR3nt: TGTGCCAGCAGATCTACTCTAGCGGGCACCACCGGGGAGCTGTTTTTT; j_gene: TRBJ2-2; d_gene: TRBD2; abundance: .; v_gene: TRBV7-2
CDR3aa: CASSRSIRDPQFF; CDR3nt: TGTGCCAGCAGCCGAAGCATTCGGGACCCACAGTTCTTC; j_gene: TRBJ2-1; d_gene: .; abundance: few; v_gene: TRBV7-3
CDR3aa: CASSRTGGGGYTF; CDR3nt: TGTGCCAGCAGCCGCACAGGGGGCGGGGGCTACACCTTC; j_gene: TRBJ1-2; d_gene: TRBD1; abundance: .; v_gene: TRBV7-9
CDR3aa: CASSVDRSGTGAGANVLTF; CDR3nt: TGTGCCAGCAGCGTAGATCGGTCCGGGACAGGGGCTGGGGCCAACGTCCTGACTTTC; j_gene: TRBJ2-6; d_gene: TRBD1; abundance: few; v_gene: TRBV9
CDR3aa: CASRPSPTPQETQYF; CDR3nt: TGTGCCAGCAGACCCTCTCCAACGCCCCAAGAGACCCAGTACTTC; j_gene: TRBJ2-5; d_gene: .; abundance: .; v_gene: TRBV28
CDR3aa: CASSLNYGGYNEQFF; CDR3nt: TGTGCCAGCAGCTTAAACTATGGGGGATACAATGAGCAGTTCTTC; j_gene: TRBJ2-1; d_gene: .; abundance: .; v_gene: TRBV11-2
CDR3aa: CSALAGGYPGLGEQYF; CDR3nt: TGCAGTGCTCTAGCGGGAGGGTACCCCGGTCTCGGCGAGCAGTACTTC; j_gene: TRBJ2-7; d_gene: TRBD2; abundance: few; v_gene: TRBV20-1
CDR3aa: CSGGGVVVDEQFF; CDR3nt: TGCAGCGGGGGGGGCGTTGTTGTCGATGAGCAGTTCTTC; j_gene: TRBJ2-1; d_gene: .; abundance: .; v_gene: TRBV29-1
CDR3aa: CASSLASGDNEQFF; CDR3nt: TGTGCCAGCAGCTTAGCGAGCGGGGACAATGAGCAGTTCTTC; j_gene: TRBJ2-1; d_gene: TRBD2; abundance: .; v_gene: TRBV7-9
CDR3aa: CSAKQTGPSYEQYF; CDR3nt: TGCAGTGCTAAACAGACAGGGCCCTCCTACGAGCAGTACTTC; j_gene: TRBJ2-7; d_gene: TRBD1; abundance: .; v_gene: TRBV20-1
CDR3aa: CASSPQPPGVLDEQFF; CDR3nt: TGTGCCAGCAGCCCTCAACCCCCCGGGGTTTTGGATGAGCAGTTCTTC; j_gene: TRBJ2-1; d_gene: .; abundance: .; v_gene: TRBV7-2
CDR3aa: CASSPTGFNPYEQYF; CDR3nt: TGTGCCAGCAGCCCCACGGGATTCAACCCCTACGAGCAGTACTTC; j_gene: TRBJ2-7; d_gene: .; abundance: .; v_gene: TRBV5-4
CDR3aa: CSAREGPRGQETQYF; CDR3nt: TGCAGTGCTAGAGAGGGGCCCAGGGGGCAGGAGACCCAGTACTTC; j_gene: TRBJ2-5; d_gene: TRBD1; abundance: once; v_gene: TRBV20-1
CDR3aa: CASSPRVAGYEQYF; CDR3nt: TGTGCCAGCAGCCCCAGGGTAGCGGGGTACGAGCAGTACTTC; j_gene: TRBJ2-7; d_gene: TRBD2; abundance: once; v_gene: TRBV6-6
CDR3aa: CASSPRVFLARNNEQFF; CDR3nt: TGCGCCAGCAGCCCGAGAGTTTTTCTAGCACGGAACAATGAGCAGTTCTTC; j_gene: TRBJ2-1; d_gene: .; abundance: few; v_gene: TRBV5-1
CDR3aa: CASSFSDIQETQYF; CDR3nt: TGTGCCAGCAGTTTTTCGGACATTCAAGAGACCCAGTACTTC; j_gene: TRBJ2-5; d_gene: .; abundance: .; v_gene: TRBV28
CDR3aa: CASILDLGPLYF; CDR3nt: TGTGCCAGCATCCTCGACCTGGGGCCTTTGTACTTC; j_gene: TRBJ2-7; d_gene: .; abundance: few; v_gene: TRBV2
CDR3aa: CASSLAASDIQYF; CDR3nt: TGTGCCAGCAGCTTAGCAGCCTCGGACATTCAGTACTTC; j_gene: TRBJ2-4; d_gene: .; abundance: .; v_gene: TRBV7-2
CDR3aa: CASGLAGFYEQYF; CDR3nt: TGTGCCAGCGGACTAGCGGGATTCTACGAGCAGTACTTC; j_gene: TRBJ2-7; d_gene: TRBD2; abundance: .; v_gene: TRBV12-3/TRBV12-4
CDR3aa: CSVLGDRGNNEQFF; CDR3nt: TGCAGCGTTTTAGGGGACAGGGGTAACAATGAGCAGTTCTTC; j_gene: TRBJ2-1; d_gene: TRBD1; abundance: many; v_gene: TRBV29-1
CDR3aa: CASSRPGLPLETQYF; CDR3nt: TGTGCCAGCAGCCGACCGGGACTCCCTTTGGAGACCCAGTACTTC; j_gene: TRBJ2-5; d_gene: .; abundance: few; v_gene: TRBV3-1
CDR3aa: CASSFGSRTSSYEQYF; CDR3nt: TGCGCCAGCAGCTTCGGTTCGCGGACGTCCTCCTACGAGCAGTACTTC; j_gene: TRBJ2-7; d_gene: .; abundance: .; v_gene: TRBV5-1
CDR3aa: CATSDLKDRRTSGLNEQFF; CDR3nt: TGTGCCACCAGTGATTTGAAGGACCGGAGGACTAGCGGACTGAATGAGCAGTTCTTC; j_gene: TRBJ2-1; d_gene: TRBD2; abundance: .; v_gene: TRBV24-1
CDR3aa: CSARPGLAVNVQFF; CDR3nt: TGCAGTGCTAGACCTGGACTAGCGGTCAATGTGCAGTTCTTC; j_gene: TRBJ2-1; d_gene: TRBD2; abundance: .; v_gene: TRBV20-1
CDR3aa: CATSRDRQGWGIQYF; CDR3nt: TGTGCCACCAGCAGAGATCGGCAGGGGTGGGGCATTCAGTACTTC; j_gene: TRBJ2-4; d_gene: .; abundance: .; v_gene: TRBV15
CDR3aa: CASSLSPGLAGDTQYF; CDR3nt: TGTGCCAGCAGTCTCTCTCCGGGACTAGCGGGAGATACGCAGTATTTT; j_gene: TRBJ2-3; d_gene: TRBD2; abundance: few; v_gene: TRBV27
CDR3aa: CASSFHPAVLSYEQYF; CDR3nt: TGTGCCAGCAGTTTCCACCCCGCCGTCCTGTCCTACGAGCAGTACTTC; j_gene: TRBJ2-7; d_gene: .; abundance: few; v_gene: TRBV28
CDR3aa: CASSQDAGIPGEQYF; CDR3nt: TGTGCCAGCAGCCAAGATGCCGGGATCCCCGGGGAGCAGTACTTC; j_gene: TRBJ2-7; d_gene: .; abundance: .; v_gene: TRBV3-1
CDR3aa: CASSQGSGASSYNEQFF; CDR3nt: TGTGCCAGCAGCCAGGGGAGCGGGGCGAGCTCCTACAATGAGCAGTTCTTC; j_gene: TRBJ2-1; d_gene: .; abundance: .; v_gene: TRBV7-8
CDR3aa: CASSLPGQGGTEAFF; CDR3nt: TGCGCCAGCAGCTTGCCGGGACAGGGGGGCACTGAAGCTTTCTTT; j_gene: TRBJ1-1; d_gene: TRBD1; abundance: few; v_gene: TRBV5-1
CDR3aa: CASSAGMQETQYF; CDR3nt: TGTGCCAGCAGTGCCGGGATGCAAGAGACCCAGTACTTC; j_gene: TRBJ2-5; d_gene: .; abundance: .; v_gene: TRBV2
CDR3aa: CASSPTERGRTDTQYF; CDR3nt: TGTGCCAGCAGCCCAACCGAGCGGGGTCGCACAGATACGCAGTATTTT; j_gene: TRBJ2-3; d_gene: TRBD2; abundance: few; v_gene: TRBV7-8
CDR3aa: CAISDSKGAGKETQYF; CDR3nt: TGTGCCATCAGTGATTCGAAGGGTGCGGGCAAAGAGACCCAGTACTTC; j_gene: TRBJ2-5; d_gene: .; abundance: few; v_gene: TRBV10-3
CDR3aa: CASSLKPKGAYEQYF; CDR3nt: TGTGCCAGCAGTTTAAAACCTAAGGGGGCCTACGAGCAGTACTTC; j_gene: TRBJ2-7; d_gene: .; abundance: .; v_gene: TRBV27
CDR3aa: CASSPGRGLGQPQHF; CDR3nt: TGTGCCAGCAGCCCGGGGCGGGGGCTTGGTCAGCCCCAGCATTTT; j_gene: TRBJ1-5; d_gene: .; abundance: many; v_gene: TRBV5-8
CDR3aa: CSARVRTGRLDEQYF; CDR3nt: TGCAGTGCTAGAGTCCGGACGGGACGTCTGGACGAGCAGTACTTC; j_gene: TRBJ2-7; d_gene: .; abundance: .; v_gene: TRBV20-1
CDR3aa: CASSETSGSPRYAYF; CDR3nt: TGTGCCAGCAGTGAAACTAGCGGGAGTCCCAGATACGCGTATTTT; j_gene: TRBJ2-3; d_gene: TRBD2; abundance: few; v_gene: TRBV6-1
CDR3aa: CSAFTAGPGLAGSYNEQFF; CDR3nt: TGCAGTGCTTTTACAGCGGGTCCGGGACTAGCGGGTTCTTACAATGAGCAGTTCTTC; j_gene: TRBJ2-1; d_gene: TRBD2; abundance: once; v_gene: TRBV20-1
CDR3aa: CASSSPGQLSYEQYF; CDR3nt: TGTGCCAGCAGTTCACCGGGACAGCTCTCCTACGAGCAGTACTTC; j_gene: TRBJ2-7; d_gene: TRBD1; abundance: .; v_gene: TRBV6-5
CDR3aa: CASSRRPDNKNIQYF; CDR3nt: TGTGCCAGCTCGCGGAGGCCAGATAACAAAAACATTCAGTACTTC; j_gene: TRBJ2-4; d_gene: .; abundance: few; v_gene: TRBV13
CDR3aa: CATQIAGGWDEQYF; CDR3nt: TGCGCCACTCAGATAGCGGGAGGTTGGGATGAGCAGTACTTC; j_gene: TRBJ2-7; d_gene: TRBD2; abundance: .; v_gene: TRBV10-2
CDR3aa: CSIEGTGGHSGANVLTF; CDR3nt: TGCAGCATTGAAGGGACAGGGGGGCACTCTGGGGCCAACGTCCTGACTTTC; j_gene: TRBJ2-6; d_gene: TRBD1; abundance: .; v_gene: TRBV29-1
CDR3aa: CASSRREGTHKQYF; CDR3nt: TGTGCCAGCAGCCGCCGCGAGGGGACCCACAAGCAGTACTTC; j_gene: TRBJ2-4; d_gene: .; abundance: .; v_gene: TRBV12-3/TRBV12-4